Presented here are 8 T cell receptor beta chains from one specimen sequenced in a study of tumor-infiltrating lymphocytes in localized non-small cell lung cancer (dated by TCRdb to about 2021). Libraries were constructed by the immunoSEQ multiplex PCR assay. TCRdb provides this immuneACCESS table in a form limited to in-frame rearrangements. Some clones are lacking; in checked studies, under half of them reflect an unresolved V gene, and why the rest are absent is not known. The table for this sample lists about 13,000 clones; roughly 78% of them were counted only once. The ten largest clones add up to roughly an eighth of the sample. Sequences were obtained from lung tumor tissue. These receptors all come from a human donor with non-small cell lung cancer.

CDR3 loop: CASSLLYGYTF. The CDR3, as DNA: TGTGCCAGCAGCTTACTCTATGGCTACACCTTC. The chain uses TRBV5-8 and TRBJ1-2; no definite D call. The CDR3 length is 11 residues. V was pared by 2 bases and J by 4 bases, with 3 bases between. Germline V gene lookup returns CDR1 SGHTS and CDR2 YDEGEE.

The gene calls are TRBV7-6 and TRBJ2-1; TRBD1 matches 7 bases. Trimming at V came to 1 base and at J to 5 bases, leaving 8 bases not matched to a gene. CDR1 and CDR2 (germline): SGHVS, FNYEAQ. The CDR3 has 16 amino acids. CDR3 in amino acids: CASSLGRQGANNEQFF. For the CDR3, the DNA is TGTGCCAGCAGCTTAGGTCGACAGGGAGCGAACAATGAGCAGTTCTTC.

The chain carries TRBV6-1 and TRBJ2-2; no definite D call. The CDR3 length is 12 residues. Germline lookup yields CDR1 MNHNS and CDR2 SASEGT. V dropped 5 bases and J dropped 8 bases, with 9 bases sitting between them. This CDR3 is CASSNPRGELFF. Written as DNA, the CDR3 is TGTGCCAGCAGTAATCCTCGGGGGGAGCTGTTTTTT.

This clone is termed medium-sized. The J gene is TRBJ1-4, the V gene TRBV28; TRBD1 aligns across 8 bases. The germline V gene has CDR1 MDHEN and CDR2 SYDVKM. The trim removed 5 bases at V and 2 bases at J, leaving 7 bases unmatched. This CDR3 comprises 16 residues. The CDR3 loop is CASSRRGPVTNEKLFF. The CDR3 DNA follows: TGTGCCAGCAGTCGCAGGGGGCCCGTTACTAATGAAAAACTGTTTTTT.

J is TRBJ1-3 and V is TRBV5-6, with no clear D. This CDR3 has 16 amino acids. The germline V gene has CDR1 SGHDT and CDR2 YYEEEE. Trimming took 3 bases from V and 4 from J, leaving 17 bases between them. CDR3: CASSSLTRTLGNTIYF. Written as DNA, the CDR3 is TGTGCCAGCAGCTCCCTGACACGCACCCTGGGAAACACCATATATTTT.

This chain joins TRBV7-8 and TRBJ1-1; 9 nucleotides line up with TRBD1. Germline V gene data show CDR1 as SGHVS and CDR2 as FQNEAQ. This CDR3 has 17 residues. V was pared by 3 bases and J by 3 bases, with 11 bases of the junction left unmatched. The CDR3 sequence is CASSFQGPGQGHTEAFF. Here the CDR3 DNA reads TGTGCCAGCAGCTTCCAGGGGCCGGGACAGGGACACACTGAAGCTTTCTTT.

The chain uses TRBV5-4 and TRBJ1-2, with D perhaps matching TRBD1 (5 bases). V lost 1 base to trimming and J lost 8 bases, with 9 bases between them. The CDR3 contains 12 residues. Per germline, CDR1 SGHNT and CDR2 YYREEE (reference sequence). The CDR3 DNA is TGTGCCAGCAGCTTGACGGACACAGGCTACACCTTC. Residues: CASSLTDTGYTF.

The chain recombines TRBV7-8 with TRBJ1-2, with 7 bases lining up with TRBD1. V was pared by 5 bases and J by 6 bases, with 9 bases of the junction left unmatched. The length of the CDR3 is 14 residues. Looked up from germline, CDR1 is SGHVS and CDR2 is FQNEAQ. The CDR3 here is CASSPSTGADGYTF. The DNA for the CDR3 is TGTGCCAGCAGCCCGTCCACAGGGGCGGATGGCTACACCTTC.